These 4 T cell receptor beta chains share one sample of origin, sequenced in a study of T-cell reconstitution after alpha-beta-depleted transplantation in children. Unique molecular identifiers were used in preparing the TCRbeta library. TCRdb redid the calling of the PCR reads with MiXCR, one entry per CDR3 protein. Of some 490,000 distinct CDR3 sequences listed, 12% are singletons. The sequencing here drew on PBMCs from the stem cell graft donor, taken from the stem cell graft. Every receptor here comes from a human donor who donated a stem cell graft to a child with combined immunodeficiency.

This clonotype was detected a few times. V gene TRBV11-2 combines with J gene TRBJ2-2; D unclear. Germline CDR1 reads SGHAT; CDR2 reads FQNNGV. This CDR3 region has 12 residues. V was trimmed by 3 bases and J by 4 bases, leaving 3 bases between them. CDR3 sequence: CASSFFTGELFF. In nucleotides, the CDR3 is TGTGCCAGCAGCTTTTTCACCGGGGAGCTGTTTTTT.

This clonotype came up many times. The rearrangement links TRBV5-1 to TRBJ2-7, with 11 bases fitting TRBD1. The CDR3 covers 14 residues. With 4 bases clipped from V and 6 bases from J, the junction kept 6 bases outside the gene matches. Germline V gives CDR1 SGHRS, CDR2 YFSETQ. The CDR3 loop reads CASSPGTGGVEQYF. The CDR3 nucleotides are TGCGCCAGCAGCCCCGGGACAGGGGGAGTCGAGCAGTACTTC. Full variable domain (rest looked up from reference TRBV5-1 and TRBJ2-7): KAGVTQTPRYLIKTRGQQVTLSCSPISGHRSVSWYQQTPGQGLQFLFEYFSETQRNKGNFPGRFSGRQFSNSRSEMNVSTLELGDSALYLCASSPGTGGVEQYFGPGTRLTVT.

This clonotype was counted between two and nine times. The chain combines TRBV4-2 with TRBJ1-5, with TRBD1 as a possible D gene (5 bases). Germline CDR1 reads LGHNA; CDR2 reads YNFKEQ. Trimming pared 0 bases from V and 5 bases from J, leaving 14 bases between. The CDR3 length is 16 residues. CDR3 sequence reads: CASSQDWGEGYQPQHF. In DNA, the CDR3 is TGTGCCAGCAGCCAAGACTGGGGGGAGGGTTATCAGCCCCAGCATTTT.

This clonotype was recorded at least ten times. The chain links TRBV7-2 to TRBJ2-3; D uncertain. This CDR3 is 14 amino acids long. Germline V gene sequence: CDR1 SGHTA, CDR2 FQGNSA. The germline V and J ends were trimmed by 8 bases and 2 bases, with 14 bases remaining between them. CDR3 region: CASCARAYTDTQYF. For the CDR3, the DNA is TGTGCCAGCTGCGCTCGGGCTTACACAGATACGCAGTATTTT. The full variable domain, with the rest looked up from reference TRBV7-2 and TRBJ2-3, is GAGVSQSPSNKVTEKGKDVELRCDPISGHTALYWYRQSLGQGLEFLIYFQGNSAPDKSGLPSDRFSAERTGGSVSTLTIQRTQQEDSAVYLCASCARAYTDTQYFGPGTRLTVL.